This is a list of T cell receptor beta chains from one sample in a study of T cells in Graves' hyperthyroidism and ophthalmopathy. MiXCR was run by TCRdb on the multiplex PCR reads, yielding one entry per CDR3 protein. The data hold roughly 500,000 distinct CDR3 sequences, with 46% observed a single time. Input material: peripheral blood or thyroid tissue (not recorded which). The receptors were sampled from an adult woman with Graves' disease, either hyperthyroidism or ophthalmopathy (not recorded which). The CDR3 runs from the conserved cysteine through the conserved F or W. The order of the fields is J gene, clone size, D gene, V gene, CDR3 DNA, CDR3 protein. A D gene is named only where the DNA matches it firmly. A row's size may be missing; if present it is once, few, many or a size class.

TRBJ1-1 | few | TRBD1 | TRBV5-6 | TGTGCCAGCAGCTGGGGACAGGGAAAGAACGGACGGACTGAAGCTTTCTTT | CASSWGQGKNGRTEAFF
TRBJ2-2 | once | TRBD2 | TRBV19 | TGTGCCAGTACTAATCTGGGGGGGACCGGGGAGCTGTTTTTT | CASTNLGGTGELFF
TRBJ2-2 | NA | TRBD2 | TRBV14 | TGTGCCAGCAGCCAAGATCTTGGACTAGCGGGCACCGGGGAGCTGTTTTTT | CASSQDLGLAGTGELFF
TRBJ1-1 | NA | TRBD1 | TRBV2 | TGTGCCAGTTCCGGGACAGGTTTCACTGAAGCTTTCTTT | CASSGTGFTEAFF
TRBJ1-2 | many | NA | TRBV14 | TGTGCCAGCAGCCCTGGGCGGTCCTATGGCTACACCTTC | CASSPGRSYGYTF
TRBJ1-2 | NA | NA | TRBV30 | TGTGCCTGGAGTGTAGGGGCGGGGGGCTACACCTTC | CAWSVGAGGYTF
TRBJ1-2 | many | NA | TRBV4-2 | TGTGCCAGCAGCCAAGATTGGGGGCAGACGGGCTACACCTTC | CASSQDWGQTGYTF
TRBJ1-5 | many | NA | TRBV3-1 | TGTGCCAGCAGCCATTCGGGGGGCAATCAGCCCCAGCATTTT | CASSHSGGNQPQHF
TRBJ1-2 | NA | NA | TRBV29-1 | TGCAGCGTTGACAGGGACGACAGATTCGGCTATGGCTACACCTTC | CSVDRDDRFGYGYTF
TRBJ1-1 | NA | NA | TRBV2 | TGTGCCAGCTTGGTCTACATGAACACTGAAGCTTTCTTT | CASLVYMNTEAFF
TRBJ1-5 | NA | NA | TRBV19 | TGTGCCAGTAGTCACGGAGAGTCGGGCAATCAGCCCCAGCATTTT | CASSHGESGNQPQHF
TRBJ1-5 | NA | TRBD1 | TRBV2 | TGTGCCAGCAACGTTGAGGGGGCCTCCTCTGTCAATCAGCCCCAGCATTTT | CASNVEGASSVNQPQHF
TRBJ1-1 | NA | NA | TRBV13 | TGTGCCAGCAGCTTACCGTTTCCCGGAGGGGGGCGGAACACTGAAGCTTTCTTT | CASSLPFPGGGRNTEAFF
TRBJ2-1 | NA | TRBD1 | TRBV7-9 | TGTGCCAGCAGCTTAGCGGGACAGGCCCTCGATGAGCAGTTCTTC | CASSLAGQALDEQFF
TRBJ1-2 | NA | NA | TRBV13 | TGTGCCAGCAGTTTTCGGGGGCGCAGCGACTATGGCTACACCTTC | CASSFRGRSDYGYTF
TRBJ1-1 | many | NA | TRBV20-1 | TGCAGTGCTAGAGACCACAGGCGCCCTCGGGGAACTGAAGCTTTCTTT | CSARDHRRPRGTEAFF
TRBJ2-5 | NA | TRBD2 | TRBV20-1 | TGCAGTGCTAGAGATGAGAGGGCGGGGACTAGCGGGAGTGGGGAGACCCAGTACTTC | CSARDERAGTSGSGETQYF
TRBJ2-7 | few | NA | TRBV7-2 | TGTGCCAGCAGCTTAGGTACTAAGGACTACGAGCAGTACTTC | CASSLGTKDYEQYF
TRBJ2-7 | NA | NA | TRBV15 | TGTGCCACCAGCAGCCTAGCCAAGCAGTACTTC | CATSSLAKQYF
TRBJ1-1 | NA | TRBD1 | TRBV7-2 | TGTGCCAGCAGAACAGGGGGCCTGGAAGCTTTCTTT | CASRTGGLEAFF
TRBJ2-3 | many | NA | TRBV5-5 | TGTGCCAGCAGACCCGGTCTAGCGGATACGCAGTATTTT | CASRPGLADTQYF
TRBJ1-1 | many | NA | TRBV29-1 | TGCAGCGTTGGGGCAGAGGGGGATGGCCGCGCTTTCTTT | CSVGAEGDGRAFF
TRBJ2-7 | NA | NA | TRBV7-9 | TGTGCCAGCAGCTTATACCGGGCGGGGGCCCATCGGGACGAGCAGTACTTC | CASSLYRAGAHRDEQYF
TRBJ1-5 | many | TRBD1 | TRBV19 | TGTGCCAGTAGTCCGCCGACAGGGGGCAATCAGCCCCAGCATTTT | CASSPPTGGNQPQHF
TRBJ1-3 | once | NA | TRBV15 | TGTGCCACCAGCAGCGGGACGCACACCGGGGGAAACACCATATATTTT | CATSSGTHTGGNTIYF
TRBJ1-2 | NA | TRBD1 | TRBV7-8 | TGTGCCAGCAGCTCCCGGACAGGGAGCATCTATGGCTACACCTTC | CASSSRTGSIYGYTF
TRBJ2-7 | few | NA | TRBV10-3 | TGTGCCATCAGAAGAGCCCAGGGTTTCGAGCAGTACTTC | CAIRRAQGFEQYF
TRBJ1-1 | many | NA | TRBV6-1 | TGTGCCAACCGGCCCTCGGTAGGGGCGAACACTGAAGCTTTCTTT | CANRPSVGANTEAFF
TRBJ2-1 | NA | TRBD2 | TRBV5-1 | TGCGCCAGCAGCATCGGGACTATAAGCTACAATGAGCAGTTCTTC | CASSIGTISYNEQFF
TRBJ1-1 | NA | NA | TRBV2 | TGTGCCAGCATGAGGGAACAATTGAACACTGAAGCTTTCTTT | CASMREQLNTEAFF
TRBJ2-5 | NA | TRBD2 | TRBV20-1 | TGCAGTGCTAGAGATCCTTGGGAGCGGGAGGGAAGTGAGACCCAGTACTTC | CSARDPWEREGSETQYF
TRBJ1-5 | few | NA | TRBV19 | TGTGCCAGTAAAAGGACGGGAGATCAGCCCCAGCATTTT | CASKRTGDQPQHF
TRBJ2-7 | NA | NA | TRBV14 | TGTGCCAGCAGCCAAGAGTCAGGGTTATTTGGCGAGCAGTACTTC | CASSQESGLFGEQYF
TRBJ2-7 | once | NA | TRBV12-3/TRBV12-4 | TGTGCCAGCAGTTCGATAGGGACCGAGCAGTACTTC | CASSSIGTEQYF
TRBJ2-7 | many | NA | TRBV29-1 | TGCAGCGTACAACAGTTAACAGAGCAGTACTTC | CSVQQLTEQYF
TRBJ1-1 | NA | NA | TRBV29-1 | TGCAGCGTTGCGGGGGGGCTCGACACTGAAGCTTTCTTT | CSVAGGLDTEAFF
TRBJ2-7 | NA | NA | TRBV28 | TGTGCCAGCAAGGGGCTAGCCGGGAGATTTACCTACGAGCAGTACTTC | CASKGLAGRFTYEQYF
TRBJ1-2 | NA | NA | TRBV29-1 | TGCAGCGTTGAAGAGGAGGCCACCGAGCCCTATGGCTACACCTTC | CSVEEEATEPYGYTF
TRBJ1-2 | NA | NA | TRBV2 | TGTGCCAGCAAGATCGGGACTTTTGGGGCGATGAATGGCTACACCTTC | CASKIGTFGAMNGYTF
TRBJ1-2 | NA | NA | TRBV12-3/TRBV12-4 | TGTGCCAGCAGCACCACGGGCAGGGCCTATGGCTACACCTTC | CASSTTGRAYGYTF
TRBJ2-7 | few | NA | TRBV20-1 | TGCAGTGCTAGCGGGAGCTCCTACGAGCAGTACTTC | CSASGSSYEQYF
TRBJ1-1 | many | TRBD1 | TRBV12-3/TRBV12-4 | TGTGCCAGCAGTCCGACAGGGGGCTTCGCTGAAGCTTTCTTT | CASSPTGGFAEAFF
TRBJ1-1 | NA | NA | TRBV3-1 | TGTGCCAGCAGCCAAGTGCCAGTGGGGACTGAAGCTTTCTTT | CASSQVPVGTEAFF
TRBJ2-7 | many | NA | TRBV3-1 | TGTGCCAGCAGCCAAGACGGCGGGAACGAGCAGTACTTC | CASSQDGGNEQYF
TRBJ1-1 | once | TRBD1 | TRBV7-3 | TGTGCCAGCGGTTACAGGGGCCGCTCTGGAAACACTGAAGCTTTCTTT | CASGYRGRSGNTEAFF
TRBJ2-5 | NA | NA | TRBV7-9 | TGTGCCGGCAGGGCCCGGGACTCCCAAGAGACCCAGTACTTC | CAGRARDSQETQYF
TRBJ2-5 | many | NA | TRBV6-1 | TGTGCCAGCATTCTCATCCCCGGGGCAGGAGGCGAGACCCAGTACTTC | CASILIPGAGGETQYF
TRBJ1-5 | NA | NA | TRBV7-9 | TGTGCCAGCAGCCCGCCCGGGGCGACGCGCAATCAGCCCCAGCATTTT | CASSPPGATRNQPQHF
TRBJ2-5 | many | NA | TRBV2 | TGTGCCAGCAGAGGGGACCAAGAGACCCAGTACTTC | CASRGDQETQYF
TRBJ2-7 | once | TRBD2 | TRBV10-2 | TGCGCCAGCAGTGAGTCAGCGGGAACAGTGTACGAGCAGTACTTC | CASSESAGTVYEQYF
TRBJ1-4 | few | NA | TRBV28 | TGTGCCAGCAGTGGCCCACAGACAACTAATGAAAAACTGTTTTTT | CASSGPQTTNEKLFF
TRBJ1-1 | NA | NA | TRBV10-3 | TGTGCCATTACCAGTCAGGTGGGGAACACTGAAGCTTTCTTT | CAITSQVGNTEAFF
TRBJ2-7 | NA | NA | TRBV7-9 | TGTGCCAGCAGCCCCAACAGGAACTACGAGCAGTACTTC | CASSPNRNYEQYF
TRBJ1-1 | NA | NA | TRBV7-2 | TGTGCCAGCAGCTTATTAGGGGTTGTTGAAGCTTTCTTT | CASSLLGVVEAFF
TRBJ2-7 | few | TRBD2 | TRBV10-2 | TGCGCCAGCATGGAAGCGGGGTCCTACGAGCAGTACTTC | CASMEAGSYEQYF
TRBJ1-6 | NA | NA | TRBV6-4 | TGTGCCAGCAGTGAGGATGGGGAGGGTTCACCCCTCCACTTT | CASSEDGEGSPLHF
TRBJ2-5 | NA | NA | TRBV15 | TGTGCCACCAGCAGAGATAGGGACCCTAGACTAACCCAGTACTTC | CATSRDRDPRLTQYF
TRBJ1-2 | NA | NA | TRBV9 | TGTGCCAGCAGCGTAGGTACAGTGGATCTGGGCTCAGATGGCTACACCTTC | CASSVGTVDLGSDGYTF
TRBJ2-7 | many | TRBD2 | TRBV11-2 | TGTGCCAGCAGCCCATGGGGAGGGGATGACGAGCAGTACTTC | CASSPWGGDDEQYF